This is a list of T cell receptor beta chains from one sample in a study of breast tumors, draining lymph nodes, adjacent tissues. In TCRdb, the multiplex PCR reads were re-called with MiXCR into one record per CDR3 protein. The sample has over 250,000 distinct CDR3 sequences, over 25% seen once. The sequenced material came from axillary lymph node tissue. The receptors were gathered from a female donor with breast cancer. Some clones in this sample may be carry-over from other donors' samples. Both conserved end residues are part of each CDR3. Each record gives: J gene, clone size, V gene, D gene, CDR3 protein, CDR3 DNA. The D gene is left open where the match is weak. A clone size is listed for some rows: how often the clone was seen (once, few, many), or a class if it is expanded.

>TRBJ2-1|many|TRBV19|.
CASSIDLNPGYNEQFF
TGTGCCAGTAGTATAGACCTCAACCCAGGTTACAATGAGCAGTTCTTC
>TRBJ2-1|few|TRBV28|.
CATLGQLSHNEQFF
TGTGCCACCCTGGGGCAGTTGAGCCACAATGAGCAGTTCTTC
>TRBJ1-2|many|TRBV7-2|.
CASSLVAGNYGYTF
TGTGCCAGCAGCTTAGTGGCGGGTAACTATGGCTACACCTTC
>TRBJ1-2|many|TRBV12-3/TRBV12-4|.
CASNLWGDYGYTF
TGTGCCAGCAACCTCTGGGGTGACTATGGCTACACCTTC
>TRBJ2-1|.|TRBV29-1|TRBD2
CSVEDRTSGRVGYNEQFF
TGCAGCGTTGAAGACCGGACTAGCGGGAGAGTAGGCTACAATGAGCAGTTCTTC
>TRBJ2-7|.|TRBV30|.
CAWSGASGAYYEQYF
TGTGCCTGGAGTGGCGCCTCCGGGGCATACTACGAGCAGTACTTC
>TRBJ2-5|many|TRBV6-1|TRBD1
CASSERQGLGF
TGTGCCAGCAGTGAACGACAGGGCTTGGGCTTC
>TRBJ2-1|.|TRBV7-6|.
CASSLAVGSSYNEQFF
TGTGCCAGCAGCTTAGCGGTTGGGAGCTCCTACAATGAGCAGTTCTTC
>TRBJ2-5|many|TRBV11-2|TRBD2
CASSPGLAGIQETQYF
TGTGCCAGCAGCCCCGGACTAGCGGGGATCCAAGAGACCCAGTACTTC
>TRBJ1-6|once|TRBV28|.
CASGSYNSPLHF
TGTGCCAGCGGGTCCTATAATTCACCCCTCCACTTT
>TRBJ2-7|many|TRBV5-1|TRBD2
CASIPSTSGRALGYEQYF
TGCGCCAGCATCCCCTCGACTAGCGGGAGGGCCTTGGGCTACGAGCAGTACTTC
>TRBJ2-3|.|TRBV28|.
CASRSGSDTQYF
TGTGCCAGCAGGAGCGGATCAGATACGCAGTATTTT
>TRBJ1-4|once|TRBV7-2|TRBD1
CASSWGTGGNEGLFF
TGTGCCAGCAGCTGGGGGACAGGGGGAAATGAAGGACTGTTTTTT
>TRBJ2-1|few|TRBV6-2/TRBV6-3|TRBD1
CASSSRDSTSDEQFF
TGTGCCAGCAGTTCCCGGGACAGTACCTCCGATGAGCAGTTCTTC
>TRBJ2-3|many|TRBV10-3|TRBD2
CAISESKAGSTDTQYF
TGTGCCATCAGTGAGTCAAAAGCGGGAAGCACAGATACGCAGTATTTT
>TRBJ2-3|many|TRBV14|TRBD2
CASSSGLAGVGQADTQYF
TGTGCCAGCAGCTCTGGACTAGCGGGAGTTGGGCAGGCAGATACGCAGTATTTT
>TRBJ1-6|few|TRBV13|.
CASSLQAGRERANSPLHF
TGTGCCAGCAGCTTACAGGCGGGCCGGGAAAGAGCGAATTCACCCCTCCACTTT
>TRBJ2-3|.|TRBV20-1|.
CSARGFLQGIDTQYF
TGCAGTGCTAGAGGGTTTCTACAGGGAATAGATACGCAGTATTTT
>TRBJ2-1|few|TRBV27|TRBD2
CASRTSGFNEQFF
TGTGCCAGCCGCACTAGCGGGTTCAATGAGCAGTTCTTC
>TRBJ2-1|many|TRBV5-1|.
CASSLAPGPYNEQFF
TGCGCCAGCAGCTTGGCCCCAGGCCCCTACAATGAGCAGTTCTTC
>TRBJ2-5|.|TRBV24-1|TRBD1
CATSEPRTGLHTGEETQCF
TGTGCCACCAGTGAGCCCAGGACAGGGTTGCACACCGGGGAAGAGACCCAGTGCTTC
>TRBJ2-5|.|TRBV7-2|.
CASSLSGRQGTQYF
TGTGCCAGCAGCCTTTCGGGCCGCCAAGGGACCCAGTACTTC
>TRBJ1-1|few|TRBV29-1|TRBD1
CSVEAADRDSSEAFF
TGCAGCGTTGAAGCGGCTGACAGGGATAGTAGTGAAGCTTTCTTT
>TRBJ2-3|.|TRBV30|.
CAWSVASHSTDTQYF
TGTGCCTGGAGTGTGGCTAGCCATAGCACAGATACGCAGTATTTT
>TRBJ2-1|many|TRBV7-2|.
CASSPGTAFNEQFF
TGTGCCAGCAGCCCCGGGACGGCCTTCAATGAGCAGTTCTTC
>TRBJ2-5|many|TRBV7-9|.
CASSFSGTAETQYF
TGTGCCAGCAGCTTTAGCGGGACAGCGGAGACCCAGTACTTC
>TRBJ2-3|many|TRBV5-1|TRBD2
CASSFQLAGGGDTQYF
TGCGCCAGCAGCTTCCAACTAGCGGGAGGGGGAGATACGCAGTATTTT
>TRBJ2-1|.|TRBV30|TRBD1
CAWSSGTGYNEQFF
TGTGCCTGGAGTAGCGGGACAGGGTACAATGAGCAGTTCTTC
>TRBJ1-4|.|TRBV29-1|.
CSVAMGGTNEKLFF
TGCAGCGTTGCGATGGGGGGCACTAATGAAAAACTGTTTTTT
>TRBJ2-1|few|TRBV5-8|.
CASSSYRDGHYNEQFF
TGTGCCAGCAGCTCATACCGGGACGGACACTACAATGAGCAGTTCTTC
>TRBJ2-3|.|TRBV6-2/TRBV6-3|TRBD2
CASETSGASSYNEQYF
TGTGCCAGCGAAACTAGCGGGGCAAGCTCCTACAATGAGCAGTATTTT
>TRBJ2-7|many|TRBV25-1|.
CASSLQNYEQYF
TGTGCCAGCAGCCTACAGAACTACGAGCAGTACTTC
>TRBJ2-7|many|TRBV2|TRBD2
CARRAASGEEQYF
TGTGCCAGGAGGGCTGCTAGCGGGGAGGAGCAGTACTTC
>TRBJ2-3|few|TRBV6-2/TRBV6-3|TRBD2
CASSYLAGGPSYTDTQYF
TGTGCCAGCAGTTACCTAGCGGGAGGGCCCTCCTACACAGATACGCAGTATTTT
>TRBJ1-2|few|TRBV30|.
CAWSAGQLYGYTF
TGTGCCTGGTCTGCCGGACAGCTCTATGGCTACACCTTC
>TRBJ2-7|many|TRBV24-1|TRBD1
CATAGTGAYEQYF
TGTGCCACCGCCGGGACAGGGGCGTACGAGCAGTACTTC
>TRBJ2-5|.|TRBV15|.
CATSRTMRPHQETQYF
TGTGCCACCAGCAGGACCATGAGGCCCCACCAAGAGACCCAGTACTTC
>TRBJ2-7|many|TRBV7-8|TRBD2
CASSLAGPGLVSYEQYF
TGTGCCAGCAGCTTAGCCGGACCGGGACTAGTTTCGTACGAGCAGTACTTC
>TRBJ1-2|many|TRBV29-1|.
CSVDGGPGGYTF
TGCAGCGTAGACGGGGGCCCGGGTGGCTACACCTTC
>TRBJ2-1|many|TRBV3-1|TRBD1
CASSQAGQGYNEQFF
TGTGCCAGCAGCCAAGCGGGACAGGGTTACAATGAGCAGTTCTTC
>TRBJ2-7|many|TRBV11-3|TRBD2
CASSRLGGGPYEQYF
TGTGCCAGCAGCCGGCTTGGGGGGGGACCCTACGAGCAGTACTTC
>TRBJ2-1|.|TRBV30|.
CAWSIGLIYNEQFF
TGTGCCTGGAGTATAGGACTAATATACAATGAGCAGTTCTTC
>TRBJ2-3|.|TRBV7-8|TRBD2
CGSSIQTSGSVGTQYF
TGTGGCAGCAGCATCCAGACTAGCGGGAGTGTGGGAACGCAGTACTTT
>TRBJ2-7|few|TRBV27|TRBD1
CASSRSGQGYEQYF
TGTGCCAGCAGCCGTTCGGGACAGGGGTACGAGCAGTACTTC
>TRBJ2-5|.|TRBV29-1|.
CRGQETQYF
TGCAGGGGCCAAGAGACCCAGTACTTC
>TRBJ2-5|few|TRBV3-1|.
CASSQSGEQETQYF
TGTGCCAGCAGCCAATCTGGCGAGCAAGAGACCCAGTACTTC
>TRBJ1-2|many|TRBV6-1|.
CASSEGRGRLGGYTF
TGTGCCAGCAGTGAAGGGCGGGGGCGCCTAGGCGGCTACACCTTC
>TRBJ2-1|many|TRBV11-2|TRBD2
CASSSSGRSSYNEQFF
TGTGCCAGCAGCTCTAGCGGGCGGAGCTCCTACAATGAGCAGTTCTTC
>TRBJ2-3|many|TRBV2|TRBD2
CASRDLSGRARGTDTQYF
TGTGCCAGCAGAGACCTTAGCGGGAGGGCCCGGGGCACAGATACGCAGTATTTT
>TRBJ2-5|many|TRBV10-3|TRBD1
CAISGTDRGGETQYF
TGTGCCATCAGTGGAACAGACAGGGGAGGAGAGACCCAGTACTTC
>TRBJ2-7|many|TRBV12-5|TRBD2
CASGSGTSGTYEQYF
TGTGCTAGTGGTTCAGGGACTAGCGGAACCTACGAGCAGTACTTC
>TRBJ2-5|many|TRBV7-2|TRBD2
CASSPPSGETQYF
TGTGCCAGCAGCCCCCCTAGCGGGGAGACCCAGTACTTC
>TRBJ1-1|.|TRBV2|.
CASRAQGPTNEAFF
TGTGCCAGCAGGGCCCAGGGACCGACCAATGAAGCTTTCTTT
>TRBJ2-1|few|TRBV4-2|.
CASSQAGSRGKYNEQFF
TGTGCCAGCAGCCAGGCGGGGTCCCGAGGGAAGTACAATGAGCAGTTCTTC
>TRBJ2-1|many|TRBV20-1|TRBD2
CSAPGLAVYNEQFF
TGCAGTGCTCCGGGACTAGCGGTCTACAATGAGCAGTTCTTC
>TRBJ2-3|many|TRBV4-2|.
CASSDRGGPDTQYF
TGTGCCAGCAGCGATAGGGGGGGTCCAGATACGCAGTATTTT
>TRBJ2-5|.|TRBV20-1|.
CIALSGNTIYFGEGGLETQYF
.
>TRBJ1-2|.|TRBV5-5|TRBD1
CASKKPPGQGNYGYTF
TGTGCCAGCAAAAAACCACCGGGACAGGGAAACTATGGCTACACCTTC
>TRBJ2-5|many|TRBV5-6|.
CASSLGEWVPTQYF
TGTGCCAGCAGCTTGGGGGAATGGGTCCCGACCCAGTACTTC
>TRBJ2-2|.|TRBV5-1|TRBD2
CASSASVGSGRTGELFF
TGTGCCAGCAGCGCGTCAGTAGGGAGCGGGAGGACCGGGGAGCTGTTTTTT